This TCR beta chain stems from a study of cytomegalovirus exposure and HLA in healthy donors. Points from the study as a whole: The classifier reportedly diagnosed cytomegalovirus status with high sensitivity and specificity. Most of the TCR beta V segments (in an earlier analysis) were productive either about 90% or about 30% of the time. Reported findings show TCR beta sequences accurately forecast HLA-A and HLA-B alleles in most subjects.

The length of the CDR3 is 17 residues. J lost 5 bases, V lost 4 bases, and 12 bases had no gene match. The germline V gene encodes CDR1 SGHRS and CDR2 YFSETQ. Concerning this clone itself: Its antigen remains unidentified.

The PCR employed 60 Vbeta primers together with 13 Jbeta primers. TCRdb's copy holds only in-frame clones and misses some; the assay was immunoSEQ multiplex PCR. The sample has under 140,000 clones; around 80% are singletons. The sequence was collected from a woman in her sixties or seventies in good health and CMV-seropositive. The V call is TRBV5-1, the J call TRBJ1-2; 12 bases map to TRBD1. The material sequenced was PBMCs. The CDR3 coding sequence is TGCGCCAGCAGCAGGGGGACAGGGGGCGCGCGTCCTTATGGCTACACCTTC. Protein product: CASSRGTGGARPYGYTF.